The following is a T cell receptor beta chain sequence with its context. The target antigen is unknown. The assay was immunoSEQ multiplex PCR, and TCRdb's table has in-frame clones only and misses some. Found here are nearly 25,000 clones, 81% of them singletons; the top ten hold roughly a fifth. Relapse after autologous stem cell transplantation occurred in every patient, and brentuximab vedotin exposure varied. Trimming took 0 bases from V and 14 from J; bases not matched to a gene: 8. The germline V gene encodes CDR1 SGHNT and CDR2 YYREEE (reference sequence). This CDR3 comprises 14 residues. The source of the sample is a study of PD-1 blockade in classical Hodgkin lymphoma. Study context: Patients were administered nivolumab (3 mg/kg intravenously) every 2 weeks.

Points from the study as a whole: Complete responders matched newly diagnosed patients in baseline diversity. Newly diagnosed patients had baseline TCR diversity that was reportedly lower than that of healthy donors.

The sequences come from peripheral blood mononuclear cells (PBMCs), collected before the second cycle of nivolumab. The source is a human donor with classical Hodgkin lymphoma. The chain couples TRBV5-4 to TRBJ2-1; 10 positions agree with TRBD2. The CDR3 here is CASSLDQREGGEFF. The CDR3 DNA reads TGTGCCAGCAGCTTGGATCAGCGGGAGGGCGGGGAGTTCTTC. Full variable domain (outside the CDR3, taken from reference TRBV5-4 and TRBJ2-1): ETGVTQSPTHLIKTRGQQVTLRCSSQSGHNTVSWYQQALGQGPQFIFQYYREEENGRGNFPPRFSGLQFPNYSSELNVNALELDDSALYLCASSLDQREGGEFFGPGTRLTVL.